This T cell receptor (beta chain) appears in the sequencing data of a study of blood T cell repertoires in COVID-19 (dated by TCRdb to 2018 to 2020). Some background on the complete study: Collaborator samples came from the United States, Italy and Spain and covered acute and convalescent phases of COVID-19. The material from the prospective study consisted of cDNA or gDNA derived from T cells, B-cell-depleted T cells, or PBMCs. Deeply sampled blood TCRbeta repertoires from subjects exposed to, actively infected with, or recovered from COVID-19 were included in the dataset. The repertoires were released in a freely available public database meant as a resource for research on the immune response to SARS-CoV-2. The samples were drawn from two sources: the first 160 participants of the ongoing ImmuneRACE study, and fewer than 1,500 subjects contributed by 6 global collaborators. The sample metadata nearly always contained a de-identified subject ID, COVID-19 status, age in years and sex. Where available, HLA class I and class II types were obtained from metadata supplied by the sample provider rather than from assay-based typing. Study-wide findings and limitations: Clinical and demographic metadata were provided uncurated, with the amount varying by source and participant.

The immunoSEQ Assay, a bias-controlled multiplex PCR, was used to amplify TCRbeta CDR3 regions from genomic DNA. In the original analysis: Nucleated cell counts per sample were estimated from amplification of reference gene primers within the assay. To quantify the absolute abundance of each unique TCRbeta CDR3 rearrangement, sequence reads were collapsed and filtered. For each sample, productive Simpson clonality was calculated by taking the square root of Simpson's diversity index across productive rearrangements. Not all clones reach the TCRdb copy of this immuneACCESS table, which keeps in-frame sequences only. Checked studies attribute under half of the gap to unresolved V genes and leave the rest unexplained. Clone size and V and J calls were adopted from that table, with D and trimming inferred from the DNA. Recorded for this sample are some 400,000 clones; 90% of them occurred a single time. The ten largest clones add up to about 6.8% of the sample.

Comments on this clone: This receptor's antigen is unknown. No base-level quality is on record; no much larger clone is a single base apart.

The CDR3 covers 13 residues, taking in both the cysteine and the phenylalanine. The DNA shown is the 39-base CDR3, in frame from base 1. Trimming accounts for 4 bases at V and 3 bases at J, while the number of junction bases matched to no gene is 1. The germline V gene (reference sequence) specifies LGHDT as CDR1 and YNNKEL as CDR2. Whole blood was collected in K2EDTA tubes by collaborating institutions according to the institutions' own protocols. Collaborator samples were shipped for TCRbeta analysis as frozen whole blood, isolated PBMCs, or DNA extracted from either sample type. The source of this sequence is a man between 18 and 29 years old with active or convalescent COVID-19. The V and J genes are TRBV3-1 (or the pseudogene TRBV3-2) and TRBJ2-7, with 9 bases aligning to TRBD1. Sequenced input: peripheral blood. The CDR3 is CASSRQGDYEQYF. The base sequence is TGTGCCAGCAGCCGACAGGGGGACTACGAGCAGTACTTC.